The present entry profiles one T cell receptor (beta chain) with its context. Its antigen is not known. This sample's time point: recipient sample about 28 days before transplant, after cytoreduction. Samples: about 28 days before transplant, then days 30, 100 and 180 after. Produced via immunoSEQ multiplex PCR; TCRdb's table is partial and in-frame only. The table records 25,000 to 35,000 clones, around 70% of them present only once. The record originates from a study of T cell clonotyping in hematopoietic cell transplantation. Study summary: Recipient samples before transplant were obtained post-cytoreduction.

CDR3 length: 15 residues. CDR1 is SGHTS, CDR2 YDEGEE, per germline. Trimming removed 0 bases from V and 2 bases from J; junction bases left unmatched: 4. Overall study findings and caveats: At the given depth, recipient repertoires were over 95% de novo clonotypes. Recipient TCR diversity dropped after transplant; expanded clonotypes rose from day 30 to 180.

V gene TRBV5-8 combines with J gene TRBJ2-7, with TRBD2 matching 8 bases. The receptor was derived from a man over 45 with myelodysplastic syndrome. Some clones in this sample may be carry-over from other donors' samples. The sample here was peripheral blood mononuclear cells, taken before stem cell transplant. The chain's CDR3 is CASSLGVSGTYEQYF. The CDR3 bases are TGTGCCAGCAGCTTGGGGGTTAGCGGGACCTACGAGCAGTACTTC.